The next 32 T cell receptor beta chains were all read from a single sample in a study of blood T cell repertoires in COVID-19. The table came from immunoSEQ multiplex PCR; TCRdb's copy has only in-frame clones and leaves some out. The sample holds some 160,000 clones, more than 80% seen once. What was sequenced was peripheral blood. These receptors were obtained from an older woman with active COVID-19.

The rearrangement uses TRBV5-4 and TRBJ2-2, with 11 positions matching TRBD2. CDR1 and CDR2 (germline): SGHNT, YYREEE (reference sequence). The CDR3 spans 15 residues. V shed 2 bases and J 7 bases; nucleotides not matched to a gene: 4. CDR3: CASSLLAGVYGELFF. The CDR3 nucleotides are TGTGCCAGCAGCTTACTAGCGGGAGTATACGGGGAGCTGTTTTTT.

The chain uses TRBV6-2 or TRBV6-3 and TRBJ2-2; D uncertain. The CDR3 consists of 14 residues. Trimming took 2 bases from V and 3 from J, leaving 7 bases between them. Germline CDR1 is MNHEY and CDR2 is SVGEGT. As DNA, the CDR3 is TGTGCCAGCAGTTACGGGCTGTACACCGGGGAGCTGTTTTTT. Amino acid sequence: CASSYGLYTGELFF.

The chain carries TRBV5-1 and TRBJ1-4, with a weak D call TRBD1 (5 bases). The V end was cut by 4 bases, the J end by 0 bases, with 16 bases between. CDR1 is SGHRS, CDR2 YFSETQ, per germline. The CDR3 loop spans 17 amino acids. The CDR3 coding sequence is TGCGCCAGCAGCCGGGCGGGGGATCCCTCAACTAATGAAAAACTGTTTTTT. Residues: CASSRAGDPSTNEKLFF.

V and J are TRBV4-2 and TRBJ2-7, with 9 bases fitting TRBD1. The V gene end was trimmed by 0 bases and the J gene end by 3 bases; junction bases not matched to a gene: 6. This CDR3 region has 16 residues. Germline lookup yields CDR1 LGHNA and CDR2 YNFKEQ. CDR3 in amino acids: CASSQERYRGLYEQYF. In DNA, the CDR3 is TGTGCCAGCAGCCAAGAGCGCTACAGGGGGCTCTACGAGCAGTACTTC.

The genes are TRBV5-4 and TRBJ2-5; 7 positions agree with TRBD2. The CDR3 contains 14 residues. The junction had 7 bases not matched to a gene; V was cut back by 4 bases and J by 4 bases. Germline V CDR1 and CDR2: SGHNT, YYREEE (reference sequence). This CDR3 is CASSPPSGGETQYF. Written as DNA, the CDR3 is TGTGCCAGCAGCCCGCCTAGCGGAGGAGAGACCCAGTACTTC.

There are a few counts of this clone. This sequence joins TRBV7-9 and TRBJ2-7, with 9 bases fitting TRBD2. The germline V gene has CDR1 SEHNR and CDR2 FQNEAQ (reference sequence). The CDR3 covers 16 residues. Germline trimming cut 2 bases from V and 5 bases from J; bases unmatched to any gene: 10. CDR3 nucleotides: TGTGCCAGCAGCTTATTTAGCGGGAGAACCCGGGACGAGCAGTACTTC. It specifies CASSLFSGRTRDEQYF.

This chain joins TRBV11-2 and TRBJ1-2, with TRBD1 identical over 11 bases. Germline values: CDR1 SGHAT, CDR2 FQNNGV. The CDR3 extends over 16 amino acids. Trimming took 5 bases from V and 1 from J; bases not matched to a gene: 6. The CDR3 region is CASSPGGTGGNYGYTF. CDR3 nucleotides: TGTGCCAGCAGCCCCGGAGGGACAGGGGGTAACTATGGCTACACCTTC.

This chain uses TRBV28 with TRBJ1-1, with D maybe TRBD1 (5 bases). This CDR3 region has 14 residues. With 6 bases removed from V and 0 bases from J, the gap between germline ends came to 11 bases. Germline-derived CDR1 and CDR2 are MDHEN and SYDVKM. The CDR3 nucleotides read TGTGCCAGCAGCCATGGAGGGGTGAACACTGAAGCTTTCTTT. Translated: CASSHGGVNTEAFF.

This CDR3 reads CASSTPGSGTEAFF. In nucleotides, the CDR3 is TGTGCCAGTAGTACCCCTGGGTCGGGCACTGAAGCTTTCTTT. The rearrangement uses TRBV19 and TRBJ1-1, with unresolved D. This CDR3 contains 14 residues. Trimming took 4 bases from V and 4 from J, leaving 13 bases between them. In germline, CDR1 is LNHDA, CDR2 SQIVND (reference sequence).

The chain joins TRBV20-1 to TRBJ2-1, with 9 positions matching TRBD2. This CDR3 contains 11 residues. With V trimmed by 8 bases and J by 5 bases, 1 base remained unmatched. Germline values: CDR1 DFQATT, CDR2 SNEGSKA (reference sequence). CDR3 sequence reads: CSRLADNEQFF. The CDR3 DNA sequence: TGCAGTCGACTAGCGGACAATGAGCAGTTCTTC.

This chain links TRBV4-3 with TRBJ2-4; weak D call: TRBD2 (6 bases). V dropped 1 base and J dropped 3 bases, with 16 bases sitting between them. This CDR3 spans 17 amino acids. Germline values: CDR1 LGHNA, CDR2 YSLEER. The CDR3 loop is CASSQGHGSLGKNIQYF. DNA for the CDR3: TGCGCCAGCAGCCAAGGGCACGGGAGTCTGGGCAAAAACATTCAGTACTTC.

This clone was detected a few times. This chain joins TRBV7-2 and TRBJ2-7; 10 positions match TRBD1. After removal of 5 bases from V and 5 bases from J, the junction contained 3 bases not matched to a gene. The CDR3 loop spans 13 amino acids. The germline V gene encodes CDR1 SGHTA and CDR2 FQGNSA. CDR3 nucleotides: TGTGCCAGCAGCCGACAGGGGGCCCACGAGCAGTACTTC. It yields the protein CASSRQGAHEQYF.

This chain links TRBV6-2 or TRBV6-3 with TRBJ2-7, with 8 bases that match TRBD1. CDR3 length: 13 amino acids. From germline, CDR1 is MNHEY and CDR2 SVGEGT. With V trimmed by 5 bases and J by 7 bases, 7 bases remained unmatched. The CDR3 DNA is TGTGCCAGCAGTCGGACAGGGTTGTATGAGCAGTACTTC. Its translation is CASSRTGLYEQYF.

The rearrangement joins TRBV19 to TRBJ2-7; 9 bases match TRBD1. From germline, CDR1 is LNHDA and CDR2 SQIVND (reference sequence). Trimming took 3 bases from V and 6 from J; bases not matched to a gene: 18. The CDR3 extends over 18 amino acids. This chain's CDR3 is CASSIWDRDGVWVGEQYF. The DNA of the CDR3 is TGTGCCAGTAGTATCTGGGACAGGGATGGGGTTTGGGTAGGCGAGCAGTACTTC.

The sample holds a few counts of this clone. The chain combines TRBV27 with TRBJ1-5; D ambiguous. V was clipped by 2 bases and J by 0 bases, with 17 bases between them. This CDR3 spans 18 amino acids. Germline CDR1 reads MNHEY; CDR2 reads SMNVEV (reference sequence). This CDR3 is CASSLTGELFYSNQPQHF. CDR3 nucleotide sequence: TGTGCCAGCAGTTTAACCGGGGAACTATTTTATAGCAATCAGCCCCAGCATTTT.

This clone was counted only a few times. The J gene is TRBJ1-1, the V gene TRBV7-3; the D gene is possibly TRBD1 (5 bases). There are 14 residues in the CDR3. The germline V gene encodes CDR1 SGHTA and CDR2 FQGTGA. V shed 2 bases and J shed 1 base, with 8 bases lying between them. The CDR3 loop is CASSLLGGNTEAFF. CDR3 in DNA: TGTGCCAGCAGCTTACTCGGGGGGAACACTGAAGCTTTCTTT. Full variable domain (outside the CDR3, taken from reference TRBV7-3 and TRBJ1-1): GAGVSQTPSNKVTEKGKYVELRCDPISGHTALYWYRQSLGQGPEFLIYFQGTGAADDSGLPNDRFFAVRPEGSVSTLKIQRTERGDSAVYLCASSLLGGNTEAFFGQGTRLTVV.

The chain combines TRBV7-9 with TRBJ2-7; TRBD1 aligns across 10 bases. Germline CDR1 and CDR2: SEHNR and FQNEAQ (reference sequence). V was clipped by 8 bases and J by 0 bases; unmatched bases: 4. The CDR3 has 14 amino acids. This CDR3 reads CASSGTGASYEQYF. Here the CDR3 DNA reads TGTGCCAGCTCCGGGACAGGGGCCTCCTACGAGCAGTACTTC.

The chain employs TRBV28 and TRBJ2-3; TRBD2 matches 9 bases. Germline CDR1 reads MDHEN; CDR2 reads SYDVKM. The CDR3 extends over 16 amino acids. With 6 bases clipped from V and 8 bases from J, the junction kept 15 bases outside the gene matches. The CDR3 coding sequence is TGTGCCAGCAGCCCGACTAGCGGCTACGGGCATGGTACGCAGTATTTT. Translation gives CASSPTSGYGHGTQYF.

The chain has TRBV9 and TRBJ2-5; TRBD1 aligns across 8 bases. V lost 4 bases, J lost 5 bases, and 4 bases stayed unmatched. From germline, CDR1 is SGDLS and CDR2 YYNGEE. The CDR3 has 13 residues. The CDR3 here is CASSSRGRETQYF. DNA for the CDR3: TGTGCCAGCAGCTCCAGGGGGCGGGAGACCCAGTACTTC.

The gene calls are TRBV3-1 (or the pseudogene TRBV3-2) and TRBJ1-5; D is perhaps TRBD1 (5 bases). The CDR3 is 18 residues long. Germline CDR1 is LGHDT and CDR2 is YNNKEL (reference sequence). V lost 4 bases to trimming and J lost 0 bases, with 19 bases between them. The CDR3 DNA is TGTGCCAGCAGCCCCCGTCCCGGGGACTCGGGTAGCAATCAGCCCCAGCATTTT. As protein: CASSPRPGDSGSNQPQHF.

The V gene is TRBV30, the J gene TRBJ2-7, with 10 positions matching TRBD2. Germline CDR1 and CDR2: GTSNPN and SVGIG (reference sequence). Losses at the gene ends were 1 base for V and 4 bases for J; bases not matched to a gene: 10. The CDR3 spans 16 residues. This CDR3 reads CAWSGPDSSGRYEQYF. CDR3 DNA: TGTGCCTGGAGTGGCCCCGACTCTAGCGGGAGATACGAGCAGTACTTC.

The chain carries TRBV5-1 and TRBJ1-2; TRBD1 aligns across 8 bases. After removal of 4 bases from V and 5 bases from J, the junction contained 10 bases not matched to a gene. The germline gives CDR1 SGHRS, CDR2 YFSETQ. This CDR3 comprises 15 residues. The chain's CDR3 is CASSTGQGMGYGYTF. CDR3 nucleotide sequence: TGCGCCAGCAGCACCGGACAGGGAATGGGGTATGGCTACACCTTC.

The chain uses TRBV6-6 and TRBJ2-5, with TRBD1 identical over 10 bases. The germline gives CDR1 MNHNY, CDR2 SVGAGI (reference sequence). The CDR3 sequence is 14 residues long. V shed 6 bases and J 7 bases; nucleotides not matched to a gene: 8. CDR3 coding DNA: TGTGCCAGCAGATCCGGGACAGGGGTGGCGACCCAGTACTTC. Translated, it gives CASRSGTGVATQYF.

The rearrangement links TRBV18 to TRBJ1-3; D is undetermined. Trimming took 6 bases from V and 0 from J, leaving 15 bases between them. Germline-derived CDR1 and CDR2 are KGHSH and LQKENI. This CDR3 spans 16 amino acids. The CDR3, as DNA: TGTGCCAGCTCCACCGTCCCCGGAGCCTCTGGAAACACCATATATTTT. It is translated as CASSTVPGASGNTIYF.

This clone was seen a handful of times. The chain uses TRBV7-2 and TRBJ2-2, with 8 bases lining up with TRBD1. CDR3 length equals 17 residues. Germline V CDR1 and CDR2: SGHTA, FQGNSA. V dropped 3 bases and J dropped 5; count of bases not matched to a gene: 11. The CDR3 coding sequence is TGTGCCAGCAGCTTGGGTTCGGACAGGGTTGGGACCGGGGAGCTGTTTTTT. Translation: CASSLGSDRVGTGELFF.

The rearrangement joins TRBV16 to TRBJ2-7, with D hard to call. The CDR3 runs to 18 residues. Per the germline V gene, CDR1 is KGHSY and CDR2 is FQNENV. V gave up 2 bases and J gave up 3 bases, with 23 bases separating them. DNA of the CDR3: TGTGCCAGCAGCCAAGAGTTCCCATTGCAGCTCCCGGGCTACGAGCAGTACTTC. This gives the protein CASSQEFPLQLPGYEQYF.

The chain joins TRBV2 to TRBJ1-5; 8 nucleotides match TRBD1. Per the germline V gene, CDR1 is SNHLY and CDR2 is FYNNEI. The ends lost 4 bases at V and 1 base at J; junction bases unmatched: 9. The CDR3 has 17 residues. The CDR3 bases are TGTGCCAGCAGTGGGACAGGGAGCGCGGCGAGCAATCAGCCCCAGCATTTT. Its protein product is CASSGTGSAASNQPQHF.

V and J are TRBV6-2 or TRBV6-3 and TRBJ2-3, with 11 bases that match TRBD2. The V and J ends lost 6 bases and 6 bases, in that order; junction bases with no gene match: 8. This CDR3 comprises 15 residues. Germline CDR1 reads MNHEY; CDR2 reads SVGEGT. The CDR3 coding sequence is TGTGCCAGCAGCCTCCGTAGCGGGAGGGCCGATACGCAGTATTTT. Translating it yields CASSLRSGRADTQYF.

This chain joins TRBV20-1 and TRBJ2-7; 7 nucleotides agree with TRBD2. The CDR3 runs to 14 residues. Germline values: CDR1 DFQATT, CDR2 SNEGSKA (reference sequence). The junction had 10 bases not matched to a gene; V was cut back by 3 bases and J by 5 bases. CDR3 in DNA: TGCAGTGCTAGTCGTCTTGGGGGGGAGGACGAGCAGTACTTC. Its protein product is CSASRLGGEDEQYF.

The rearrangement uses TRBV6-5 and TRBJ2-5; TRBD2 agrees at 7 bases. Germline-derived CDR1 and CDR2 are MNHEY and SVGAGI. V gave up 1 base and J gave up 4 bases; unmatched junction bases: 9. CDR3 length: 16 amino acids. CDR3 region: CASSYLAGALLETQYF. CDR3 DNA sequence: TGTGCCAGCAGTTACTTGGCGGGAGCCTTATTAGAGACCCAGTACTTC.

In DNA form, the CDR3 reads TGTGCCAGCAGCTTTGGACTAGCGGGAGGGACCGGGGAGCTGTTTTTT. Translated: CASSFGLAGGTGELFF. The V call is TRBV11-2, the J call TRBJ2-2; the match to TRBD2 covers 15 bases. The V segment lost 3 bases and the J segment 5 bases; nucleotides outside the gene matches: 1. Germline V gives CDR1 SGHAT, CDR2 FQNNGV. The CDR3 has 16 residues. Full variable domain (missing parts from reference TRBV11-2 and TRBJ2-2): EAGVAQSPRYKIIEKRQSVAFWCNPISGHATLYWYQQILGQGPKLLIQFQNNGVVDDSQLPKDRFSAERLKGVDSTLKIQPAKLEDSAVYLCASSFGLAGGTGELFFGEGSRLTVL.

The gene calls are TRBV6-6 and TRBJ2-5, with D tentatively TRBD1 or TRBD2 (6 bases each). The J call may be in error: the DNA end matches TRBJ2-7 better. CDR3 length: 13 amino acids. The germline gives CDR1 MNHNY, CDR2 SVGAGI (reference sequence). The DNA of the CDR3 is TGTGCCAGCAGCCGAGGGGGAGGCTACGAGCAGTACTTC. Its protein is CASSRGGGYEQYF.